The 30 T cell receptor beta chains below come from one sample, sequenced in a study of T cell responses to AZD1222 COVID-19 vaccine. The repertoire was sequenced with immunoSEQ multiplex PCR; TCRdb's copy has only in-frame clones and lacks some. The profile covers approximately 140,000 clones, with roughly 90% appearing a single time and 1.5% to 2% taken by the ten largest. The sample consisted of peripheral blood, taken 28 days after the second AZD1222 dose. Receptors were obtained from an adult who received the AZD1222 COVID-19 vaccine.

The chain couples TRBV28 to TRBJ1-1; perhaps TRBD1 as D (5 bases). Germline V gene sequence: CDR1 MDHEN, CDR2 SYDVKM. Trimming removed 2 bases at V and 6 bases at J, with 13 bases between. There are 14 residues in the CDR3. The CDR3: CASSLPDSRAEAFF. CDR3 bases: TGTGCCAGCAGTTTACCCGACAGTAGGGCTGAAGCTTTCTTT.

V is TRBV7-9 and J is TRBJ2-1, with D uncertain. V was pared by 5 bases and J by 4 bases, with 9 bases between. The CDR3 sequence is 13 residues long. Germline CDR1 reads SEHNR; CDR2 reads FQNEAQ (reference sequence). CDR3 amino acids: CASSTLEYNEQFF. The DNA for the CDR3 is TGTGCCAGCAGCACCTTAGAGTACAATGAGCAGTTCTTC.

CDR3 amino acids: CASSRDRVGGANVLTF. CDR3 coding DNA: TGTGCCAGCAGCCGTGACAGGGTTGGTGGGGCCAACGTCCTGACTTTC. The chain combines TRBV7-2 with TRBJ2-6; TRBD1 matches 7 bases. The CDR3 is made up of 16 amino acids. CDR1 is SGHTA and CDR2 is FQGNSA in the germline V gene. The V and J ends lost 5 bases and 3 bases, in that order; junction bases with no gene match: 7.

J is TRBJ1-5 and V is TRBV6-5; tentatively, D is TRBD1 (5 bases). This CDR3 has 14 amino acids. The germline gives CDR1 MNHEY, CDR2 SVGAGI. Deletions cut 10 bases from V and 1 base from J, with 14 bases between. CDR3: CATIPSGSNQPQHF. As DNA, the CDR3 is TGTGCCACCATTCCCTCAGGGAGCAATCAGCCCCAGCATTTT.

The chain joins TRBV13 to TRBJ2-2; possible D gene TRBD1, 6 bases. The length of the CDR3 is 23 residues. V lost 3 bases and J lost 1, with 33 bases in between. CDR1 and CDR2 from the germline V gene are PRHDT and FYEKMQ (reference sequence). The CDR3 sequence: CASSLGSIVSGTQRTWNTGELFF. Here the CDR3 DNA reads TGTGCCAGCAGCTTGGGTTCGATCGTATCCGGGACACAACGAACGTGGAACACCGGGGAGCTGTTTTTT. The variable domain in full, with the rest retrieved from reference TRBV13 and TRBJ2-2, is AAGVIQSPRHLIKEKRETATLKCYPIPRHDTVYWYQQGPGQDPQFLISFYEKMQSDKGSIPDRFSAQQFSDYHSELNMSSLELGDSALYFCASSLGSIVSGTQRTWNTGELFFGEGSRLTVL.

This chain uses TRBV7-9 with TRBJ2-3; 11 bases are a match to TRBD2. This CDR3 has 16 amino acids. Trimming at V came to 5 bases and at J to 7 bases, leaving 11 bases not matched to a gene. Germline CDR1 reads SEHNR; CDR2 reads FQNEAQ (reference sequence). Here the CDR3 DNA reads TGTGCCAGCAGCCCGTCTGGGACTAGCGGTGGAAATACGCAGTATTTT. Translation: CASSPSGTSGGNTQYF.

The chain combines TRBV28 with TRBJ2-5; TRBD2 might be the D (6 bases). V dropped 1 base and J dropped 5 bases, with 14 bases sitting between them. The CDR3 is made up of 15 amino acids. The germline gives CDR1 MDHEN, CDR2 SYDVKM. The CDR3 is CASSLSGVGGETQYF. The CDR3 DNA is TGTGCCAGCAGTTTATCGGGGGTCGGTGGGGAGACCCAGTACTTC.

The chain joins TRBV6-5 to TRBJ2-2; 10 bases align to TRBD1. The V gene end was trimmed by 10 bases and the J gene end by 3 bases; junction bases not matched to a gene: 8. Germline V lookup: CDR1 MNHEY, CDR2 SVGAGI. CDR3 length: 15 residues. In DNA form, the CDR3 reads TGTGCCACCGGACAGACAGGGGGCTACACCGGGGAGCTGTTTTTT. Translating it yields CATGQTGGYTGELFF.

This rearrangement joins TRBV10-2 to TRBJ2-7, with D possibly TRBD2 on 7 matching bases. V lost 2 bases and J lost 11, with 13 bases in between. The CDR3 is 12 residues long. Germline CDR1 WSHSY, CDR2 SAAADI. This chain's CDR3 is CASSENLGGEYF. The CDR3 nucleotides are TGCGCCAGCAGTGAGAACTTAGGGGGGGAGTACTTC.

This rearrangement joins TRBV7-2 to TRBJ1-4; 7 bases match TRBD1. Germline CDR1 SGHTA, CDR2 FQGNSA. This CDR3 is built from 14 residues. Trimming cost V 5 bases and J 8 bases; bases outside gene matches: 8. This CDR3 reads CASSPDRVREKLFF. CDR3 coding DNA: TGTGCCAGCAGCCCCGACAGGGTCCGGGAAAAACTGTTTTTT.

This rearrangement joins TRBV2 to TRBJ2-2, with D possibly matching TRBD1 (6 bases). V dropped 5 bases and J dropped 7 bases, with 14 bases sitting between them. This CDR3 comprises 14 residues. CDR1 and CDR2 (germline): SNHLY, FYNNEI. CDR3 residues: CASSQAGEGGELFF. The CDR3 nucleotides read TGTGCCAGCAGTCAGGCAGGGGAAGGCGGGGAGCTGTTTTTT.

This chain connects TRBV7-3 to TRBJ2-1; TRBD2 aligns across 7 bases. CDR3 length: 15 amino acids. V trimming: 5 bases; J trimming: 3 bases; junction bases outside the gene matches: 7. Germline V lookup: CDR1 SGHTA, CDR2 FQGTGA. The CDR3 protein is CASSLREGNYNEQFF. For the CDR3, the DNA is TGTGCCAGCAGCCTCAGGGAGGGGAACTACAATGAGCAGTTCTTC.

The gene calls are TRBV5-1 and TRBJ1-6; 8 positions match TRBD1. The CDR3 is made up of 15 amino acids. V trimming: 1 base; J trimming: 5 bases; junction bases outside the gene matches: 2. Germline V gene lookup returns CDR1 SGHRS and CDR2 YFSETQ. Here the CDR3 reads CASSLPQGDNSPLHF. The CDR3 DNA sequence: TGCGCCAGCAGCTTGCCACAGGGGGATAATTCACCCCTCCACTTT.

This chain joins TRBV7-9 and TRBJ1-4; 7 bases match TRBD1. Germline CDR1 and CDR2: SEHNR and FQNEAQ (reference sequence). The CDR3 loop spans 14 amino acids. The trim removed 5 bases at V and 6 bases at J, leaving 6 bases unmatched. CDR3 nucleotide sequence: TGTGCCAGCAGCACGAACAGGGGCGATGAAAAACTGTTTTTT. As protein: CASSTNRGDEKLFF. The full variable domain, with the rest looked up from reference TRBV7-9 and TRBJ1-4, is DTGVSQNPRHKITKRGQNVTFRCDPISEHNRLYWYRQTLGQGPEFLTYFQNEAQLEKSRLLSDRFSAERPKGSFSTLEIQRTEQGDSAMYLCASSTNRGDEKLFFGSGTQLSVL.

This chain links TRBV3-1 (or the pseudogene TRBV3-2) with TRBJ2-5, with 10 bases aligning to TRBD1. From germline, CDR1 is LGHDT and CDR2 YNNKEL (reference sequence). Trimming at V came to 2 bases and at J to 5 bases, leaving 8 bases not matched to a gene. This CDR3 contains 16 residues. The CDR3, as DNA: TGTGCCAGCAGCCAAAAGCCGGGACAGGGGTTGGAGACCCAGTACTTC. Its protein product is CASSQKPGQGLETQYF.

The V call is TRBV6-5, the J call TRBJ1-6; no firm D call. Per the germline V gene, CDR1 is MNHEY and CDR2 is SVGAGI. V was shortened by 8 bases and J by 3 bases, with 14 bases between the two germline ends. The CDR3 extends over 15 amino acids. For the CDR3, the DNA is TGTGCCAGCGTAAGCGGGGAACTCTATAATTCACCCCTCCACTTT. This codes for CASVSGELYNSPLHF.

The chain links TRBV5-1 to TRBJ1-6, with a weak D call TRBD1 (6 bases). Trimming took off 0 bases at V and 10 bases at J, with 14 bases between the two ends. Germline CDR1 and CDR2: SGHRS and YFSETQ. CDR3 length: 15 amino acids. CDR3 DNA sequence: TGCGCCAGCAGCTTGGAGCTGGGGGCGCGGTCACCCCTCCACTTT. Amino acid sequence: CASSLELGARSPLHF. Complete variable domain (other parts from reference TRBV5-1 and TRBJ1-6): KAGVTQTPRYLIKTRGQQVTLSCSPISGHRSVSWYQQTPGQGLQFLFEYFSETQRNKGNFPGRFSGRQFSNSRSEMNVSTLELGDSALYLCASSLELGARSPLHFGNGTRLTVT.

The chain has TRBV9 and TRBJ2-1; 8 positions agree with TRBD1. Germline trimming cut 4 bases from V and 6 bases from J; bases unmatched to any gene: 6. The germline V gene encodes CDR1 SGDLS and CDR2 YYNGEE. The CDR3 has 14 amino acids. The CDR3 loop is CASSSDRGGNEQFF. The CDR3 DNA sequence: TGTGCCAGCAGCTCAGACAGGGGAGGCAATGAGCAGTTCTTC. The whole variable domain, remainder taken from reference TRBV9 and TRBJ2-1, is DSGVTQTPKHLITATGQRVTLRCSPRSGDLSVYWYQQSLDQGLQFLIQYYNGEERAKGNILERFSAQQFPDLHSELNLSSLELGDSALYFCASSSDRGGNEQFFGPGTRLTVL.

The rearrangement joins TRBV5-1 to TRBJ1-1; 10 nucleotides align to TRBD1. Trimming at V came to 4 bases and at J to 4 bases, leaving 4 bases not matched to a gene. The CDR3 is made up of 14 amino acids. Germline V gene data show CDR1 as SGHRS and CDR2 as YFSETQ. In DNA, the CDR3 is TGCGCCAGCAGCGAAGACAGGGGGCGCACTGAAGCTTTCTTT. Residues: CASSEDRGRTEAFF.

The chain recombines TRBV7-8 with TRBJ1-1, with TRBD1 as a possible D gene (6 bases). This CDR3 has 14 amino acids. CDR1 is SGHVS and CDR2 is FQNEAQ in the germline V gene. Trimming took off 7 bases at V and 4 bases at J, with 16 bases between the two ends. DNA for the CDR3: TGTGCCAGCACCCAAACCGCCAGGGGCACTGAAGCTTTCTTT. Protein: CASTQTARGTEAFF. Looking up the rest from reference TRBV7-8 and TRBJ1-1 gives the full variable domain: GAGVSQSPRYKVAKRGQDVALRCDPISGHVSLFWYQQALGQGPEFLTYFQNEAQLDKSGLPSDRFFAERPEGSVSTLKIQRTQQEDSAVYLCASTQTARGTEAFFGQGTRLTVV.

The chain couples TRBV29-1 to TRBJ2-1; no firm D call. This CDR3 is 12 amino acids long. Germline V CDR1 and CDR2: SQVTM, ANQGSEA. V was pared by 8 bases and J by 5 bases, with 13 bases between. The CDR3 region is CSISHGHNEQFF. In nucleotides, the CDR3 is TGCAGCATCAGTCACGGCCACAATGAGCAGTTCTTC.

The chain couples TRBV2 to TRBJ1-4, with D unresolved. Per germline, CDR1 SNHLY and CDR2 FYNNEI. The CDR3 is 13 amino acids. V was cut by 7 bases and J by 0 bases, with 6 bases left in between. In nucleotides, the CDR3 is TGTGCCAGCAATCCGGCAACTAATGAAAAACTGTTTTTT. This sequence encodes CASNPATNEKLFF.

The J gene is TRBJ2-7, the V gene TRBV4-3; D gene unclear. This CDR3 is 14 amino acids long. V lost 0 bases to trimming and J lost 4 bases, with 10 bases between them. Germline V gene data show CDR1 as LGHNA and CDR2 as YSLEER. The CDR3 here is CASSQDRVDYEQYF. In nucleotides, the CDR3 is TGCGCCAGCAGCCAAGATAGGGTGGATTACGAGCAGTACTTC.

The rearrangement links TRBV18 to TRBJ1-1, with D possibly TRBD1 on 6 matching bases. The CDR3 length is 17 residues. Trimming took off 3 bases at V and 6 bases at J, with 23 bases between the two ends. Germline V CDR1 and CDR2: KGHSH, LQKENI. The CDR3 reads CASSPISLGGANAEAFF. As DNA, the CDR3 is TGTGCCAGCTCACCGATTTCTCTAGGGGGGGCGAATGCTGAAGCTTTCTTT.

The J gene is TRBJ1-5, the V gene TRBV2; 11 bases are shared with TRBD1. Germline V gene sequence: CDR1 SNHLY, CDR2 FYNNEI. CDR3 size: 15 residues. Losses at the gene ends were 4 bases for V and 7 bases for J; bases not matched to a gene: 6. This chain's CDR3 is CASSVRTGGEQPQHF. The DNA for the CDR3 is TGTGCCAGCAGTGTCCGGACAGGGGGCGAACAGCCCCAGCATTTT.

V gene TRBV9 combines with J gene TRBJ2-6, with unresolved D. Germline CDR1 reads SGDLS; CDR2 reads YYNGEE. The CDR3 length is 16 residues. V was pared by 4 bases and J by 0 bases, with 11 bases between. CDR3 sequence: CASSPRRSSGANVLTF. The CDR3 nucleotides are TGTGCCAGCAGCCCCCGACGCAGCTCTGGGGCCAACGTCCTGACTTTC.

V and J are TRBV5-6 and TRBJ2-7; no firm D call. Trimming cost V 5 bases and J 0 bases, with 18 bases left between them. Germline V gene sequence: CDR1 SGHDT, CDR2 YYEEEE. This CDR3 is built from 16 residues. CDR3 residues: CASRYTGRHSSYEQYF. In DNA form, the CDR3 reads TGTGCCAGCAGATATACTGGCAGACACAGCTCCTACGAGCAGTACTTC.

The J gene is TRBJ1-6, the V gene TRBV3-1 (or the pseudogene TRBV3-2); TRBD1 aligns across 11 bases. From germline, CDR1 is LGHDT and CDR2 YNNKEL (reference sequence). CDR3 size: 18 residues. V shed 2 bases and J 3 bases; nucleotides not matched to a gene: 6. CDR3 amino acids: CASSQTWTGGIYNSPLHF. The CDR3 DNA is TGTGCCAGCAGCCAAACCTGGACAGGGGGCATCTATAATTCACCCCTCCACTTT.

This rearrangement joins TRBV6-5 to TRBJ1-4, with 7 bases fitting TRBD1. V gave up 6 bases and J gave up 5 bases; unmatched junction bases: 6. The germline CDR1 and CDR2 sequences are MNHEY and SVGAGI. The CDR3 totals 14 residues. In DNA form, the CDR3 reads TGTGCCAGCAGCGAGGACAGGACAAATGAAAAACTGTTTTTT. The encoded protein is CASSEDRTNEKLFF.

The chain joins TRBV5-1 to TRBJ2-5; the match to TRBD2 covers 7 bases. CDR1 SGHRS and CDR2 YFSETQ come from the germline V gene. This CDR3 is built from 15 residues. V gave up 3 bases and J gave up 4 bases; unmatched junction bases: 9. CDR3 protein: CASSSLGEGRETQYF. The CDR3 nucleotides read TGCGCCAGCAGCTCCCTAGGGGAGGGGCGAGAGACCCAGTACTTC. The full variable domain, its missing parts supplied by reference TRBV5-1 and TRBJ2-5, is KAGVTQTPRYLIKTRGQQVTLSCSPISGHRSVSWYQQTPGQGLQFLFEYFSETQRNKGNFPGRFSGRQFSNSRSEMNVSTLELGDSALYLCASSSLGEGRETQYFGPGTRLLVL.